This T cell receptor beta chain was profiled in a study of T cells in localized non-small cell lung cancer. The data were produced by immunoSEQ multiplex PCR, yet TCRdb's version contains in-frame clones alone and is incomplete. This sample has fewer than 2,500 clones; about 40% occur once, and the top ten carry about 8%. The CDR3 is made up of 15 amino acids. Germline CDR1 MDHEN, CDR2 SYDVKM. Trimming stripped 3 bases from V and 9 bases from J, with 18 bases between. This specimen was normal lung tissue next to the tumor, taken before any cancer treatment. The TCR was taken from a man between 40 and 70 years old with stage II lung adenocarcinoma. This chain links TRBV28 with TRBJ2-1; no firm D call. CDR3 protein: CASSFELRRVSEQFF. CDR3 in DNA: TGTGCCAGCAGTTTCGAGCTCCGACGGGTGAGTGAGCAGTTCTTC.